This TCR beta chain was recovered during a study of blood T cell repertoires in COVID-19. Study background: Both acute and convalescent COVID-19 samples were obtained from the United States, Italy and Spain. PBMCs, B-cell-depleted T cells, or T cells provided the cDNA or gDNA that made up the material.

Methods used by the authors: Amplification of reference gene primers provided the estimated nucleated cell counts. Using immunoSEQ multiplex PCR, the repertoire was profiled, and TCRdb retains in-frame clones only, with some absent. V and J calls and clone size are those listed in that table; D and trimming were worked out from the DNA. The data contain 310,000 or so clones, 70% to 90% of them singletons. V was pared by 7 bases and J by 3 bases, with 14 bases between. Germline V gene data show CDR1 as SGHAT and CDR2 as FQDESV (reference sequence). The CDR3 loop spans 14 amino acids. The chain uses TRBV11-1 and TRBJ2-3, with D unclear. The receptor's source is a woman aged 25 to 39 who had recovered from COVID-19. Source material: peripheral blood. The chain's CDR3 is CASNPSERTDTQYF. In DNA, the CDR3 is TGTGCCAGCAACCCCTCGGAGAGGACAGATACGCAGTATTTT. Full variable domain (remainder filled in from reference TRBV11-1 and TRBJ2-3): EAEVAQSPRYKITEKSQAVAFWCDPISGHATLYWYRQILGQGPELLVQFQDESVVDDSQLPKDRFSAERLKGVDSTLKIQPAELGDSAMYLCASNPSERTDTQYFGPGTRLTVL.